A selection of T cell receptor beta chains follows, all from one sample in a study of OX40 agonist ivuxolimab in advanced cancers. This table comes from immunoSEQ multiplex PCR, and its TCRdb copy is limited to in-frame clones, with some not included. The sample has roughly 56,000 clones, just over 85% seen once. The sequenced sample was CD4+ or CD8+ T cells sorted from blood, obtained in a trial of the OX40 agonist ivuxolimab. The receptors here all came from an adult with an advanced solid tumor such as melanoma, head and neck, liver or kidney cancer. CDR3s include the opening cysteine and the closing phenylalanine or tryptophan. A D gene is named only where the DNA matches it firmly. Size values are once, few and many counts, or a class for expanded clones, and some rows have none.

D: .; V: TRBV11-2; size: .; J: TRBJ2-7; DNA: TGTGCCTGGGGGGCTCGGGAGCAGTACTTC; CDR3: CAWGAREQYF
D: TRBD1; V: TRBV28; size: .; J: TRBJ1-2; DNA: TGTGCCAGGTCGGACAGGGCAGATTATGGCTACACCTTC; CDR3: CARSDRADYGYTF
D: .; V: TRBV2; size: .; J: TRBJ2-7; DNA: TGTGCCAGCAGTGGTATAGGGTATTACTACGAGCAGTACTTC; CDR3: CASSGIGYYYEQYF
D: .; V: TRBV18; size: few; J: TRBJ1-5; DNA: TGTGCCAGCTCACCATGGAGGGATCAGCCCCAGCATTTT; CDR3: CASSPWRDQPQHF
D: .; V: TRBV10-2; size: .; J: TRBJ1-5; DNA: TGCGCCAGCAGTGACAGGACCAATCAGCCCCAGCATTTT; CDR3: CASSDRTNQPQHF
D: .; V: TRBV5-5; size: few; J: TRBJ2-1; DNA: TGTGCCAGCAGCTTGGCAGGGTTGGCCTACAATGAGCAGTTCTTC; CDR3: CASSLAGLAYNEQFF
D: .; V: TRBV12-5; size: .; J: TRBJ2-7; DNA: TGTGCTAGTGGTTTGGGATACGAGCAGTACTTC; CDR3: CASGLGYEQYF
D: .; V: TRBV2; size: .; J: TRBJ2-3; DNA: TGTGCCAGCAGTGTATCCCGGCGGGGCACAGATACGCAGTATTTT; CDR3: CASSVSRRGTDTQYF
D: .; V: TRBV11-2; size: .; J: TRBJ1-2; DNA: TGTGCCAGCAGCTCTCCAGGGGCCAGGGGCTACACCTTC; CDR3: CASSSPGARGYTF
D: TRBD1; V: TRBV11-2; size: .; J: TRBJ1-6; DNA: TGTGCCAGCAGCTCCCAAACAGGGGACCCCCTCCACTTT; CDR3: CASSSQTGDPLHF
D: .; V: TRBV19; size: .; J: TRBJ2-3; DNA: TGTGCCAGTAGTACCACACTGATCACAGATACGCAGTATTTT; CDR3: CASSTTLITDTQYF
D: TRBD2; V: TRBV5-4; size: .; J: TRBJ2-7; DNA: TGTGCCAGCAGCTTGGAAGGACTAGCGGGATCCTACGAGCAGTACTTC; CDR3: CASSLEGLAGSYEQYF
D: TRBD2; V: TRBV5-1; size: medium-sized; J: TRBJ2-1; DNA: TGCGCCAGCAGCTTACCCCTAGCGGGAGTAAGAGAGCAGTTCTTC; CDR3: CASSLPLAGVREQFF
D: .; V: TRBV15; size: once; J: TRBJ1-1; DNA: TGTGCCACCAGCGAGACCGGGGCTGAAGCTTTCTTT; CDR3: CATSETGAEAFF
D: .; V: TRBV6-5; size: .; J: TRBJ2-7; DNA: TGTGCCAGCAGTTACTCGTGGGTTTACTACGAGCAGTACTTC; CDR3: CASSYSWVYYEQYF
D: .; V: TRBV6-1; size: .; J: TRBJ1-4; DNA: TGTGCCAGCAGTGGTGGGGTGGCTGCAACTAATGAAAAACTGTTTTTT; CDR3: CASSGGVAATNEKLFF
D: .; V: TRBV4-1; size: .; J: TRBJ2-3; DNA: TGCGCCAGCAGCCAAGAAGGTCTGGGAGATACGCAGTATTTT; CDR3: CASSQEGLGDTQYF
D: .; V: TRBV9; size: .; J: TRBJ1-5; DNA: TGTGCCAGCAGCGTAGTCAGGGGCCCCGATGATCAGCCCCAGCATTTT; CDR3: CASSVVRGPDDQPQHF
D: .; V: TRBV14; size: medium-sized; J: TRBJ1-2; DNA: TGTGCCAGCAGCCAAGTGGGAGGGAGCTACACCTTC; CDR3: CASSQVGGSYTF
D: .; V: TRBV5-1; size: .; J: TRBJ2-3; DNA: TGCGCCAGCAGCTTGGACGAGGGGACAGATACGCAGTATTTT; CDR3: CASSLDEGTDTQYF
D: .; V: TRBV7-8; size: .; J: TRBJ2-1; DNA: TGTGCCAGCAGCTTAGTAGGACTACCCAGCTCCTACAATGAGCAGTTCTTC; CDR3: CASSLVGLPSSYNEQFF
D: .; V: TRBV12-5; size: .; J: TRBJ1-5; DNA: TGTGCTAGTGGTATCTCGGGGGGTGGACAGCCCCAGCATTTT; CDR3: CASGISGGGQPQHF
D: .; V: TRBV6-5; size: .; J: TRBJ2-7; DNA: TGTGCCAGCAGTTACCCCGCCGTAAGAGAAACGCAGTACTTC; CDR3: CASSYPAVRETQYF
D: TRBD1; V: TRBV10-3; size: .; J: TRBJ2-3; DNA: TGTGCCACCCACTACGGGACAGGGAGCACAGATACGCAGTATTTT; CDR3: CATHYGTGSTDTQYF
D: TRBD1; V: TRBV19; size: .; J: TRBJ2-7; DNA: TGTGCCAGTAGACGACAGGGGGACTCCTACGAGCAGTACTTC; CDR3: CASRRQGDSYEQYF
D: .; V: TRBV11-2; size: .; J: TRBJ2-7; DNA: TGTGCCAGCAGCTTAGAAGACAACTACGAGCAGTACTTC; CDR3: CASSLEDNYEQYF
D: TRBD2; V: TRBV7-6; size: .; J: TRBJ2-7; DNA: TGTGCCAGCAGCTTACCCCGGACTAGCGGGAGCCCACGAGTTCCCTACGAGCAGTACTTC; CDR3: CASSLPRTSGSPRVPYEQYF
D: .; V: TRBV18; size: few; J: TRBJ1-2; DNA: TGTGCCAGCTCACCACTAGGGGCCGAAAACTATGGCTACACCTTC; CDR3: CASSPLGAENYGYTF
D: .; V: TRBV18; size: .; J: TRBJ2-3; DNA: TGTGCCAGCTCACCGGGGAGGCCCCCAGTTCATACGCAGTATTTT; CDR3: CASSPGRPPVHTQYF
D: TRBD1; V: TRBV12-5; size: .; J: TRBJ1-2; DNA: TGTGCTAGTGGTTTGGCGAACCGGGACAGGGTACCCTATGGCTACACCTTC; CDR3: CASGLANRDRVPYGYTF
D: .; V: TRBV27; size: few; J: TRBJ1-2; DNA: TGTGCCAGCAGTTTAATCGGGGGGAGTGGCTACACCTTC; CDR3: CASSLIGGSGYTF
D: .; V: TRBV14; size: .; J: TRBJ2-1; DNA: TGTGCCAGCAGCCAAGGTGAGGGACTGAACTACAATGAGCAGTTCTTC; CDR3: CASSQGEGLNYNEQFF
D: .; V: TRBV5-1; size: .; J: TRBJ2-1; DNA: TGCGCCAGCAGCATGACTACCCTCTCGGACAATGAGCAGTTCTTC; CDR3: CASSMTTLSDNEQFF
D: .; V: TRBV6-5; size: .; J: TRBJ2-2; DNA: TGTGCCAGCAGTTACTTTAGGGGGACGAACACCGGGGAGCTGTTTTTT; CDR3: CASSYFRGTNTGELFF
D: TRBD1; V: TRBV6-6; size: .; J: TRBJ1-6; DNA: TGTGCCTCGGGCGGGACAGGGGTTTCACCCCTCCACTTT; CDR3: CASGGTGVSPLHF
D: .; V: TRBV28; size: .; J: TRBJ1-1; DNA: TGTGCCAGCACGTTGTTCATGAACACTGAAGCTTTCTTT; CDR3: CASTLFMNTEAFF
D: .; V: TRBV6-5; size: .; J: TRBJ2-5; DNA: TGTGCCAGCAGCTCGTGGACGAACTCTCAAGAGACCCAGTACTTC; CDR3: CASSSWTNSQETQYF
D: TRBD2; V: TRBV7-9; size: .; J: TRBJ2-1; DNA: TGTGCCAGCAGCTTAGTTCTCTTAGCGGGGGGGTGGAATGAGCAGTTCTTC; CDR3: CASSLVLLAGGWNEQFF
D: .; V: TRBV6-5; size: .; J: TRBJ2-7; DNA: TGTGCCAGCAGTTACTCGAACAGGGTTTACGAGCAGTACTTC; CDR3: CASSYSNRVYEQYF
D: .; V: TRBV6-6; size: once; J: TRBJ2-1; DNA: TGTGCCAGCAGTTACCGGGTAGAGCAGTTCTTC; CDR3: CASSYRVEQFF
D: .; V: TRBV7-8; size: .; J: TRBJ2-1; DNA: TGTGCCAGCAGAGGGAACAATGAGCAGTTCTTC; CDR3: CASRGNNEQFF
D: .; V: TRBV21-1; size: .; J: TRBJ2-7; DNA: TGTGCCAGCAGCAAAGCCCCCCGGGCCATGGACTCGTCCTACGAGCAGTACTTC; CDR3: CASSKAPRAMDSSYEQYF
D: .; V: TRBV18; size: .; J: TRBJ1-6; DNA: TGTGCCAGCTCACCACCGGGCAGGAATCCAAATTCTCCCCTCCACTTT; CDR3: CASSPPGRNPNSPLHF
D: TRBD2; V: TRBV19; size: .; J: TRBJ2-5; DNA: TGTGCCAGTAGTCCAAGCGGGGGGGCGGGGACCCAGTACTTC; CDR3: CASSPSGGAGTQYF
D: .; V: TRBV5-1; size: .; J: TRBJ1-1; DNA: TGCGCCAGCAAGCTTGGGTGGGACACTGAAGCTTTCTTT; CDR3: CASKLGWDTEAFF
D: TRBD2; V: TRBV27; size: .; J: TRBJ2-1; DNA: TGTGCCAGCAGTAGCCGGGGGGTTGAGCAGTTCTTC; CDR3: CASSSRGVEQFF
D: .; V: TRBV5-1; size: few; J: TRBJ2-7; DNA: TGCGCCAGCAGCTTGGCCGGGATGATTACGCAGCAGTACTTC; CDR3: CASSLAGMITQQYF
D: .; V: TRBV18; size: .; J: TRBJ2-4; DNA: TGTGCCAGCTCACCACCGGGGGGAAAAAACATTCAGTACTTC; CDR3: CASSPPGGKNIQYF
D: TRBD2; V: TRBV4-1; size: medium-sized; J: TRBJ2-5; DNA: TGCGCCAGCAGCCCGGATGGGGCGGGAGGGCGAGAGACCCAGTACTTC; CDR3: CASSPDGAGGRETQYF
D: .; V: TRBV5-6; size: few; J: TRBJ1-5; DNA: TGTGCCAGCAGCTGGCGGGGCGGAACCTATGCCCAGCATTTT; CDR3: CASSWRGGTYAQHF
D: .; V: TRBV7-9; size: once; J: TRBJ2-1; DNA: TGTGCCAGCAGCTTAGGGTTTTCGGGGAAGGAGCAGTTCTTC; CDR3: CASSLGFSGKEQFF
D: TRBD1; V: TRBV7-3; size: .; J: TRBJ1-2; DNA: TGTGCCAGCAGCCTATCAGGGAGACAGGGGGCTACTGAGTATGGCTACACCTTC; CDR3: CASSLSGRQGATEYGYTF
D: .; V: TRBV10-3; size: .; J: TRBJ1-2; DNA: TGTGCCATCAGGAGGACAGTGGACGTCGGTGGCTACACCTTC; CDR3: CAIRRTVDVGGYTF
D: TRBD1; V: TRBV7-9; size: once; J: TRBJ2-1; DNA: TGTGCCAGCAGCTACCTTGACAGGGTTCCGTTCTTC; CDR3: CASSYLDRVPFF
D: .; V: TRBV29-1; size: few; J: TRBJ1-4; DNA: TGCAGCGCATCCGGCCCTGGGGCAACTAATGAAAAACTGTTTTTT; CDR3: CSASGPGATNEKLFF